The 30 T cell receptor beta chains given below trace back to one sample, sequenced in a study of blood T cell repertoires in COVID-19. Produced via immunoSEQ multiplex PCR; TCRdb's table is partial and in-frame only. The table includes 200,000 to 250,000 clones, 70% to 90% detected once. Sequenced sample: peripheral blood. These receptors were obtained from a man aged 25-45 years who had recovered from COVID-19.

The V call is TRBV27, the J call TRBJ2-5, with TRBD2 identical over 7 bases. Germline CDR1 reads MNHEY; CDR2 reads SMNVEV (reference sequence). The V gene end was trimmed by 3 bases and the J gene end by 2 bases; junction bases not matched to a gene: 6. The CDR3 loop spans 15 amino acids. CDR3 DNA: TGTGCCAGCAGTTTGTGGGGGGGAGCTCAAGAGACCCAGTACTTC. This sequence encodes CASSLWGGAQETQYF.

V gene TRBV19 combines with J gene TRBJ2-6, with D perhaps matching TRBD2 (5 bases). The germline V and J ends were trimmed by 5 bases and 0 bases, with 17 bases remaining between them. Germline values: CDR1 LNHDA, CDR2 SQIVND (reference sequence). The CDR3 covers 18 residues. The CDR3 spells CASSPHRGALSGANVLTF. DNA for the CDR3: TGTGCCAGTAGTCCCCATCGGGGAGCCCTCTCTGGGGCCAACGTCCTGACTTTC.

This sequence joins TRBV9 and TRBJ2-7, with 10 bases lining up with TRBD1. Germline CDR1 is SGDLS and CDR2 is YYNGEE. The CDR3 covers 17 residues. V dropped 0 bases and J dropped 2; count of bases not matched to a gene: 8. CDR3 in DNA: TGTGCCAGCAGCGTAGGTCCGGGGGACAGGGGAGCCTACGAGCAGTACTTC. It translates to CASSVGPGDRGAYEQYF.

This clone was recorded once. The chain joins TRBV30 to TRBJ1-1; D remains unclear. CDR3 length: 12 amino acids. V was cut by 2 bases and J by 2 bases, with 6 bases left in between. Germline loops: CDR1 GTSNPN, CDR2 SVGIG (reference sequence). CDR3 sequence reads: CAWSPLNTEAFF. The CDR3 nucleotides are TGTGCCTGGAGTCCCCTCAACACTGAAGCTTTCTTT.

The V gene is TRBV5-8, the J gene TRBJ1-1; D is undetermined. CDR3 size: 13 residues. Germline V CDR1 and CDR2: SGHTS, YDEGEE. The V and J ends lost 4 bases and 8 bases respectively, with 15 bases between them. The CDR3 region is CASSPLYGIEAFF. The CDR3 DNA reads TGTGCCAGCAGCCCGCTCTACGGGATAGAAGCTTTCTTT. Drawing the rest from reference TRBV5-8 and TRBJ1-1, the complete variable domain is EAGVTQSPTHLIKTRGQQATLRCSPISGHTSVYWYQQALGLGLQFLLWYDEGEERNRGNFPPRFSGRQFPNYSSELNVNALELEDSALYLCASSPLYGIEAFFGQGTRLTVV.

The chain employs TRBV19 and TRBJ1-5; TRBD1 matches 7 bases. CDR1 and CDR2 from the germline V gene are LNHDA and SQIVND (reference sequence). V lost 5 bases, J lost 5 bases, and 9 bases stayed unmatched. The CDR3 has 15 amino acids. The CDR3 DNA follows: TGTGCCAGTAGTTCCTGGGGGACAGCCCATCAGCCCCAGCATTTT. It yields the protein CASSSWGTAHQPQHF.

This chain uses TRBV6-6 with TRBJ2-3, with D possibly matching TRBD1 (6 bases). The CDR3 totals 15 residues. CDR1 and CDR2 (germline): MNHNY, SVGAGI (reference sequence). V was clipped by 2 bases and J by 2 bases, with 11 bases between them. The CDR3 sequence: CASSYRRDNTDTQYF. CDR3 coding DNA: TGTGCCAGCAGTTACCGACGGGACAACACAGATACGCAGTATTTT.

CDR3 sequence reads: CASSQQGSSYNEQFF. The CDR3 DNA reads TGTGCCAGCAGCCAACAGGGGAGCTCCTACAATGAGCAGTTCTTC. The V gene is TRBV4-2, the J gene TRBJ2-1; tentatively, D is TRBD1 (6 bases). The CDR3 is made up of 15 amino acids. Germline loops: CDR1 LGHNA, CDR2 YNFKEQ. V was trimmed by 2 bases and J by 0 bases, leaving 8 bases between them.

The gene calls are TRBV29-1 and TRBJ2-7; the match to TRBD1 covers 9 bases. This CDR3 contains 14 residues. Germline V CDR1 and CDR2: SQVTM, ANQGSEA. V dropped 6 bases and J dropped 6; count of bases not matched to a gene: 12. The CDR3, as DNA: TGCAGCGTCAAAAAGGGGACAGGGAGGACCGAGCAGTACTTC. Translation: CSVKKGTGRTEQYF.

V usage is TRBV9 and J usage is TRBJ1-1; TRBD1 agrees at 9 bases. V shed 3 bases, J shed 7 bases, and the junction held 4 bases outside the gene matches. There are 13 residues in the CDR3. The V gene's germline CDR1 is SGDLS and CDR2 YYNGEE. In DNA, the CDR3 is TGTGCCAGCAGCGCACCGGGACAGGGTGAAGCTTTCTTT. It yields the protein CASSAPGQGEAFF.

This sequence joins TRBV9 and TRBJ2-7, with D possibly matching TRBD1 (6 bases). V was clipped by 0 bases and J by 4 bases, with 14 bases between them. The CDR3 spans 15 residues. Germline CDR1 and CDR2: SGDLS and YYNGEE. In nucleotides, the CDR3 is TGTGCCAGCAGCGTAGCAGGGGCGACGGAGTACGAGCAGTACTTC. This gives the protein CASSVAGATEYEQYF.

The V gene is TRBV5-5, the J gene TRBJ2-7; D remains unclear. This CDR3 has 17 residues. CDR1 and CDR2 from the germline V gene are SGHKS and YYEKEE (reference sequence). Trimming took off 4 bases at V and 3 bases at J, with 23 bases between the two ends. CDR3 nucleotides: TGTGCCAGCAGCCCCGACGTGAGCCCGTTGCTAGTCTACGAGCAGTACTTC. Protein: CASSPDVSPLLVYEQYF.

V is TRBV7-2 and J is TRBJ2-7, with 7 bases that match TRBD1. Germline values: CDR1 SGHTA, CDR2 FQGNSA. CDR3 size: 17 residues. Germline trimming cut 5 bases from V and 3 bases from J; bases unmatched to any gene: 16. The CDR3 here is CASSPHQGQTLLYEQYF. The CDR3 nucleotides read TGTGCCAGCAGCCCGCACCAGGGACAGACACTACTCTACGAGCAGTACTTC.

The V and J genes are TRBV6-5 and TRBJ1-3, with D possibly matching TRBD1 (6 bases). CDR1 is MNHEY and CDR2 is SVGAGI in the germline V gene. Trimming left V 8 bases short and J 0 bases short, with 8 bases between. The CDR3 runs to 13 residues. DNA for the CDR3: TGTGCCAGCGGACAGCTCTCTGGAAACACCATATATTTT. It codes for CASGQLSGNTIYF.

The chain employs TRBV3-1 (or the pseudogene TRBV3-2) and TRBJ1-3; D is ambiguous. Germline assignment: CDR1 LGHDT and CDR2 YNNKEL (reference sequence). The germline V and J ends were trimmed by 6 bases and 0 bases, with 21 bases remaining between them. This CDR3 has 18 residues. In nucleotides, the CDR3 is TGTGCCAGCAGTTATGATGTTACGGGATATGACTCTGGAAACACCATATATTTT. It specifies CASSYDVTGYDSGNTIYF.

The chain carries TRBV7-2 and TRBJ2-5; 9 positions match TRBD2. The ends lost 5 bases at V and 1 base at J; junction bases unmatched: 11. Germline V CDR1 and CDR2: SGHTA, FQGNSA. The CDR3 is 17 amino acids. CDR3 DNA: TGTGCCAGCAGCCCCATGGGACTAGCTACATTCCAAGAGACCCAGTACTTC. Its protein product is CASSPMGLATFQETQYF.

V gene TRBV6-5 combines with J gene TRBJ2-7, with TRBD2 identical over 7 bases. This CDR3 has 14 residues. The J segment lost 3 bases and the V segment lost 4 bases, leaving 6 bases of the junction unmatched. Germline V gene sequence: CDR1 MNHEY, CDR2 SVGAGI. This CDR3 reads CASSWEGGIYEQYF. The CDR3 DNA follows: TGTGCCAGCAGTTGGGAGGGAGGAATCTACGAGCAGTACTTC.

The genes are TRBV19 and TRBJ1-1; 7 bases line up with TRBD1. The CDR3 has 14 residues. Germline CDR1 reads LNHDA; CDR2 reads SQIVND (reference sequence). V shed 6 bases, J shed 3 bases, and the junction held 7 bases outside the gene matches. CDR3 amino acids: CASSPWGTDTEAFF. The CDR3 DNA reads as TGTGCCAGTAGCCCCTGGGGGACAGACACTGAAGCTTTCTTT.

The V call is TRBV5-4, the J call TRBJ2-3; 10 bases are a match to TRBD2. The junction had 8 bases not matched to a gene; V was cut back by 4 bases and J by 3 bases. This CDR3 comprises 16 residues. From germline, CDR1 is SGHNT and CDR2 YYREEE (reference sequence). The CDR3 loop is CASSPTPGLATDTQYF. DNA of the CDR3: TGTGCCAGCAGCCCAACCCCGGGACTAGCGACAGATACGCAGTATTTT.

The rearrangement uses TRBV6-5 and TRBJ2-5; the D is unclear. Trimming removed 0 bases at V and 4 bases at J, with 9 bases between. Germline CDR1 and CDR2: MNHEY and SVGAGI. There are 14 residues in the CDR3. DNA for the CDR3: TGTGCCAGCAGTTACTCGGCCGGGTCAGAGACCCAGTACTTC. It encodes CASSYSAGSETQYF.

This sequence joins TRBV7-6 and TRBJ1-5; 9 nucleotides match TRBD1. This CDR3 is built from 15 residues. Germline V gene lookup returns CDR1 SGHVS and CDR2 FNYEAQ. J was trimmed by 7 bases and V by 5 bases; bases with no gene match: 9. CDR3 sequence: CASSPETGGDQPQHF. The DNA for the CDR3 is TGTGCCAGCAGCCCCGAGACAGGGGGGGACCAGCCCCAGCATTTT.

This clone was counted a few times. The rearrangement uses TRBV6-2 or TRBV6-3 and TRBJ2-1; a possible D gene is TRBD2 (5 bases). V was shortened by 4 bases and J by 0 bases, with 13 bases between the two germline ends. The CDR3 is made up of 16 amino acids. In germline, CDR1 is MNHEY, CDR2 SVGEGT. The CDR3 coding sequence is TGTGCCAGCAGTTGGAAGCTAGCTAGCTCCTACAATGAGCAGTTCTTC. This sequence encodes CASSWKLASSYNEQFF.

Note on this clone: This sample also contains other DNA sequences that code for the same CDR3. This chain links TRBV7-8 with TRBJ2-5; D is uncertain. Germline loops: CDR1 SGHVS, CDR2 FQNEAQ. The CDR3 covers 11 residues. V was trimmed by 4 bases and J by 4 bases, leaving 4 bases between them. For the CDR3, the DNA is TGTGCCAGCAGCTCTAGAGAGACCCAGTACTTC. Translation: CASSSRETQYF. The whole variable domain, remainder taken from reference TRBV7-8 and TRBJ2-5, is GAGVSQSPRYKVAKRGQDVALRCDPISGHVSLFWYQQALGQGPEFLTYFQNEAQLDKSGLPSDRFFAERPEGSVSTLKIQRTQQEDSAVYLCASSSRETQYFGPGTRLLVL.

This chain uses TRBV5-1 with TRBJ2-7; D unclear. The germline V gene has CDR1 SGHRS and CDR2 YFSETQ. CDR3 length equals 15 residues. V lost 1 base, J lost 0 bases, and 11 bases lay in between. CDR3 sequence: CASSLFPGSSYEQYF. DNA for the CDR3: TGCGCCAGCAGCTTGTTCCCCGGTAGCTCCTACGAGCAGTACTTC.

This clone was counted a single time. The chain links TRBV11-3 to TRBJ1-1, with D possibly being TRBD1 (6 bases). The CDR3 contains 15 residues. V lost 4 bases and J lost 3, with 15 bases in between. Germline V gene data show CDR1 as SGHNT and CDR2 as YENEEA. DNA for the CDR3: TGTGCCAGCAGCTCCCGGCCGGGGGGCGACACTGAAGCTTTCTTT. As protein: CASSSRPGGDTEAFF.

The chain employs TRBV19 and TRBJ1-2, with TRBD1 matching 10 bases. The CDR3 contains 16 residues. J was trimmed by 3 bases and V by 3 bases; bases with no gene match: 7. CDR1 is LNHDA, CDR2 SQIVND, per germline (reference sequence). Here the CDR3 DNA reads TGTGCCAGTAGTATTTGGAAGACAGGGGGCGACTATGGCTACACCTTC. This translates into CASSIWKTGGDYGYTF.

The chain recombines TRBV5-6 with TRBJ2-3; D is perhaps TRBD1 (6 bases). The V gene's germline CDR1 is SGHDT and CDR2 YYEEEE. The CDR3 consists of 16 residues. Deletions cut 2 bases from V and 2 bases from J, with 15 bases between. The chain's CDR3 is CASSLSWDKNTDTQYF. Here the CDR3 DNA reads TGTGCCAGCAGCTTATCTTGGGACAAAAACACAGATACGCAGTATTTT.

The chain carries TRBV19 and TRBJ2-7; unclear D gene. The length of the CDR3 is 13 residues. Germline V CDR1 and CDR2: LNHDA, SQIVND (reference sequence). V lost 3 bases to trimming and J lost 3 bases, with 9 bases between them. CDR3: CASSMVPGYEQYF. The DNA of the CDR3 is TGTGCCAGTAGTATGGTCCCGGGCTACGAGCAGTACTTC.

V and J are TRBV18 and TRBJ1-3; TRBD1 agrees at 7 bases. This CDR3 has 15 amino acids. Per germline, CDR1 KGHSH and CDR2 LQKENI. With 3 bases clipped from V and 0 bases from J, the junction kept 2 bases outside the gene matches. The CDR3 DNA reads as TGTGCCAGCTCACCGAGGACAGGCTCTGGAAACACCATATATTTT. The encoded protein is CASSPRTGSGNTIYF.

The V call is TRBV7-8, the J call TRBJ1-4, with D hard to call. CDR3 length: 13 amino acids. V was clipped by 2 bases and J by 6 bases, with 7 bases between them. Germline lookup yields CDR1 SGHVS and CDR2 FQNEAQ. The CDR3 region is CASSLWPHEKLFF. As DNA, the CDR3 is TGTGCCAGCAGCTTATGGCCTCATGAAAAACTGTTTTTT.